The rows below give T cell receptor beta chains drawn from one sample of a study of cytomegalovirus exposure and HLA in healthy donors. Clones were read by immunoSEQ multiplex PCR, and TCRdb kept only the in-frame ones, dropping some. The table shows approximately 220,000 clones, with around 79% occurring only once. Sequenced: PBMCs. All receptors come from a man between 18 and 29 years old in good health and CMV-seronegative. Each CDR3 is given with its conserved first and last residue. The D gene is left open where the match is weak. Size is stated for part of the rows, as once, few or many counts, or as a class when the clone is expanded.

TRBJ2-7,TRBV19,few,16,TRBD1,CATPRPIRDRIYEQYF,TGTGCCACCCCCCGCCCCATCCGGGACAGGATCTACGAGCAGTACTTC
TRBJ2-7,TRBV5-1,NA,14,NA,CASSLTGSLYEQYF,TGCGCCAGCAGCTTAACAGGGAGCCTCTACGAGCAGTACTTC
TRBJ2-7,TRBV10-1,NA,16,NA,CASSADSGGRVYEQYF,TGCGCCAGCAGTGCGGATTCTGGGGGCAGGGTCTACGAGCAGTACTTC
TRBJ1-5,TRBV28,NA,15,NA,CASSLGQWSNQPQHF,TGTGCCAGCAGTTTAGGACAGTGGAGCAATCAGCCCCAGCATTTT
TRBJ1-2,TRBV28,NA,13,NA,CASSLGGSPGYTF,TGTGCCAGCAGTTTAGGGGGGTCTCCTGGCTACACCTTC
TRBJ2-7,TRBV30,NA,15,NA,CAWNEDGFRGSEQYF,TGTGCCTGGAACGAGGACGGTTTTAGGGGAAGCGAGCAGTACTTC
TRBJ1-4,TRBV2,few,13,NA,CASSETTGRKLFF,TGTGCCAGCAGTGAAACTACAGGGAGAAAACTGTTTTTT
TRBJ2-5,TRBV7-6,few,15,NA,CASSSSQGGQETQYF,TGTGCCAGCAGCTCTAGTCAGGGAGGCCAAGAGACCCAGTACTTC
TRBJ2-1,TRBV19,NA,16,TRBD2,CASRSSGTRVPNEQFF,TGTGCCAGTAGGTCTTCCGGGACTAGAGTCCCCAATGAGCAGTTCTTC
TRBJ2-3,TRBV9,NA,15,NA,CASSKHSGDTDTQYF,TGTGCCAGCAGCAAACACAGTGGTGACACAGATACGCAGTATTTT